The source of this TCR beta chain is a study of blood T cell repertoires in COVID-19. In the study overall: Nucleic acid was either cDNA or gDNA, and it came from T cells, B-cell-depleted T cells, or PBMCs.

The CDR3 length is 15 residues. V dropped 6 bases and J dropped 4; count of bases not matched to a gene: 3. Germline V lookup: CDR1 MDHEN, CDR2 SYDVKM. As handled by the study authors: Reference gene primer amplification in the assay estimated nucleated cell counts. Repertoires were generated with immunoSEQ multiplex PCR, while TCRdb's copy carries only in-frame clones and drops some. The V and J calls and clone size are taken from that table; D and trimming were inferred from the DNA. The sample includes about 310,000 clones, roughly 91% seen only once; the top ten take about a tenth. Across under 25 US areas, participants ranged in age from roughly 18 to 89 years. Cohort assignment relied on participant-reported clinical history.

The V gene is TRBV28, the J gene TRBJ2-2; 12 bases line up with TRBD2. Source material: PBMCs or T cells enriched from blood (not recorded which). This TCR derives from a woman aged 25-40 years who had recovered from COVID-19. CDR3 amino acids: CASSRTSGITGELFF. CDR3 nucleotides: TGTGCCAGCAGCCGGACTAGCGGGATCACCGGGGAGCTGTTTTTT.